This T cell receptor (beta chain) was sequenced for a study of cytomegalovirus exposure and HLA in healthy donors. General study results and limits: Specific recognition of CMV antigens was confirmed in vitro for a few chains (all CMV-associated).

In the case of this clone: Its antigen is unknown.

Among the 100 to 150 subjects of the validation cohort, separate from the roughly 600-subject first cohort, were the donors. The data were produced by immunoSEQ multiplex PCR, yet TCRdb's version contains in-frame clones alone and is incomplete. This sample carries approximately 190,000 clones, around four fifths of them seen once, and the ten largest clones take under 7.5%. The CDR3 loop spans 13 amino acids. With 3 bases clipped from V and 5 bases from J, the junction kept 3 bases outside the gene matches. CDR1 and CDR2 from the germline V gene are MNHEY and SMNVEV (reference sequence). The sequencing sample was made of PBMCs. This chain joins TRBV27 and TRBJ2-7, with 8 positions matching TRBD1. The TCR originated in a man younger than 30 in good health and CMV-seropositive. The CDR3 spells CASSFVQGDEQYF. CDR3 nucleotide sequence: TGTGCCAGCAGTTTCGTACAGGGGGACGAGCAGTACTTC.